Listed below are T cell receptor beta chains from one sample, sequenced in a study of blood T cell repertoires in COVID-19. The repertoire was sequenced with immunoSEQ multiplex PCR; TCRdb's copy has only in-frame clones and lacks some. The sample lists 120,000 or so clones; 75% to 90% were seen once. The sequencing input was peripheral blood. Receptor source: a man aged 70-80 years with active or convalescent COVID-19. CDR3s include the opening cysteine and the closing phenylalanine or tryptophan. The D gene is left open where the match is weak. Clone size appears in some rows only: once, few, many, or a class for an expanded clone.

TRBJ1-1 once - TRBV7-9 TGTGCCTTGGATGGGGGGTTTCTGGGAGCTTTCTTT CALDGGFLGAFF
TRBJ1-1 - - TRBV12-5 TGTGCTAGTGGTTTTCGGGCGGGTAGTAGCACTGAAGCTTTCTTT CASGFRAGSSTEAFF
TRBJ2-7 once - TRBV5-1 TGCGCCAGCAGTTTTCCAGGGAACGAGCAGTACTTC CASSFPGNEQYF
TRBJ2-1 - - TRBV7-9 TGTGCCAGCAGCTTTGATGGAGGGGTATACAATGAGCAGTTCTTC CASSFDGGVYNEQFF
TRBJ1-2 - - TRBV6-5 TGTGCCAGCAGTTACACTACCTATGGCTACACCTTC CASSYTTYGYTF
TRBJ2-3 - TRBD1 TRBV7-3 TGTGCCAGCAGCTTCACAGGGGCAGATACGCAGTATTTT CASSFTGADTQYF
TRBJ2-7 once TRBD2 TRBV10-3 TGTGCCATCAACAACAAGGGGACTAGCGGGAACTACGAGCAGTACTTC CAINNKGTSGNYEQYF
TRBJ2-7 few TRBD1 TRBV24-1 TGTGCCACCAGTGATTTGCTTAGTGGGACAGGGGGCGAGCAGTACTTC CATSDLLSGTGGEQYF
TRBJ2-7 - - TRBV2 TGTGCCAGCAGTCGGACTGGACAGCCCACCTACGAGCAGTACTTC CASSRTGQPTYEQYF
TRBJ1-2 - - TRBV24-1 TGTGCCACCAGTGATTTCCCGACAGTTCATGGCTACACCTTC CATSDFPTVHGYTF
TRBJ2-2 - TRBD2 TRBV28 TGTGCCAGCAGTTCTATCGGACTAGCGGGAGCCACCGGGGAGCTGTTTTTT CASSSIGLAGATGELFF
TRBJ1-1 - - TRBV2 TGTGCCAGCAGACAGGGTCCTGAAGCTTTCTTT CASRQGPEAFF
TRBJ2-7 few TRBD1 TRBV5-1 TGCGCCAGCAGCTACGGGACAGGGGGTGAGCAGTACTTC CASSYGTGGEQYF
TRBJ2-1 - TRBD2 TRBV5-1 TGCGCCAGCAGCCCCGGACTAGCGGGAGGTAGGGGCAATGAGCAGTTCTTC CASSPGLAGGRGNEQFF
TRBJ2-7 - - TRBV28 TGTGCCAGCAGTTTATGGGCCGGGACACAAGAGCAGTACTTC CASSLWAGTQEQYF
TRBJ2-1 - TRBD2 TRBV13 TGTGCCAGCAGCGGGGGACTAGTGAAGGATGAGCAGTTCTTC CASSGGLVKDEQFF
TRBJ1-2 - - TRBV29-1 TGCAGCGGGGGGGAGGGCGGCTATGGCTACACCTTC CSGGEGGYGYTF
TRBJ1-1 once TRBD1 TRBV24-1 TGTGCCACCAGTGCACTACAGGGGGTGGGGACTGAAGCTTTCTTT CATSALQGVGTEAFF
TRBJ2-3 - TRBD2 TRBV28 TGTGCCAGCAGTGTTAGCGGGAACACAGATACGCAGTATTTT CASSVSGNTDTQYF
TRBJ2-7 - - TRBV5-1 TGCGCCAGCAGCTGGGCCGACAGGGAGGTCTACGAGCAGTACTTC CASSWADREVYEQYF
TRBJ1-1 - - TRBV6-5 TGTGCCAGCAGTCGTGACAGTTTGGACACTGAAGCTTTCTTT CASSRDSLDTEAFF
TRBJ1-1 once - TRBV5-1 TGCGCCAGCAGCTTGGGGACAGCCGCGGGCATGAACACTGAAGCTTTCTTT CASSLGTAAGMNTEAFF
TRBJ2-7 - TRBD2 TRBV10-1 TGCGCCAGCAGTATGACGACTAGCGGGGCGCAGTACTTC CASSMTTSGAQYF
TRBJ2-7 - - TRBV28 TGTGCCAGCAGACAACCCTCGAGAGGTTACGAGCAGTACTTC CASRQPSRGYEQYF
TRBJ2-5 - - TRBV6-2/TRBV6-3 TGTGCCAGCAGTTACAGGGGTGGTGAGACCCAGTACTTC CASSYRGGETQYF
TRBJ2-7 - - TRBV5-5 TGTGCCAGCAGCTTTTCCGCTACCTACGAGCAGTACTTC CASSFSATYEQYF
TRBJ2-2 - TRBD1 TRBV3-1/TRBV3-2 TGTGCCAGCAGCCACGGACAGGGGAACGGGGAGCTGTTTTTT CASSHGQGNGELFF
TRBJ2-2 - TRBD2 TRBV4-1 TGCGCCAGCAGCCAAGAGGGGACTAGGGTCACCGGGGAGCTGTTTTTT CASSQEGTRVTGELFF
TRBJ2-1 - TRBD2 TRBV19 TGTGCCAGTACCACTAATGGCGGGAGCTCCTACAATGAGCAGTTCTTC CASTTNGGSSYNEQFF
TRBJ2-2 - TRBD2 TRBV7-7 TGTGCTAGCAGCTTAGGGGTAGCGGGGAACACCGGGGAGCTGTTTTTT CASSLGVAGNTGELFF
TRBJ1-5 - - TRBV28 TGTGCCAGCACACTTAGCAATCAGCCCCAGCATTTT CASTLSNQPQHF
TRBJ2-5 once - TRBV7-2 TGTGCCAGCAGCCCCCGTGAAGGGAGGGGGCAAGAGACCCAGTACTTC CASSPREGRGQETQYF
TRBJ2-7 few - TRBV28 TGTGCCAGCAGTGGGGGAGGAACCTACGAGCAGTACTTC CASSGGGTYEQYF
TRBJ1-3 - - TRBV5-4 TGTGCCAGCAGCCGGCAGGGTAGATTCTCTGGAAACACCATATATTTT CASSRQGRFSGNTIYF
TRBJ2-1 - - TRBV29-1 TGCAGCGTGCCACAGATTTACAATGAGCAGTTCTTC CSVPQIYNEQFF
TRBJ2-7 - TRBD1 TRBV5-1 TGCGCCAGCAGTTATCTGACAGGGGGCTCGGCGTCCGACGAGCAGTACTTC CASSYLTGGSASDEQYF
TRBJ1-2 - TRBD1 TRBV10-3 TGTGCCATCAGACAGGGGGGTTCTTCGGAGGGCTACACCTTC CAIRQGGSSEGYTF
TRBJ2-3 - - TRBV18 TGTGCCAGCTCGCCTGGGGCGAGCGATACGCAGTATTTT CASSPGASDTQYF
TRBJ2-7 - TRBD2 TRBV5-1 TGCGCCAGCAGCACCAGGACTAGCGGGATGGTCCCCTACGAGCAGTACTTC CASSTRTSGMVPYEQYF
TRBJ2-3 - - TRBV12-3/TRBV12-4 TGTGCCAGCAGTCTACGGGACACAGATACGCAGTATTTT CASSLRDTDTQYF
TRBJ1-2 once - TRBV9 TGTGCCAGCAGCGTAGCTCCGGGGGATGGCTACACCTTC CASSVAPGDGYTF
TRBJ2-3 - - TRBV10-1 TGCGCCAGCAGTGAGCGAGGAACAGATACGCAGTATTTT CASSERGTDTQYF
TRBJ1-5 - TRBD1 TRBV27 TGTGCCAGCAGTTTATTCCCCGACAGGGGCCACCAGCCCCAGCATTTT CASSLFPDRGHQPQHF
TRBJ1-4 - - TRBV6-1 TGTGCCAGCAGACGGGGGGCTGATGAAAAACTGTTTTTT CASRRGADEKLFF
TRBJ2-1 - TRBD1 TRBV29-1 TGCAGCGTTAGGGGACAGGGGACTAGGATTGGTGGCAATGAGCAGTTCTTC CSVRGQGTRIGGNEQFF
TRBJ1-3 - TRBD1 TRBV2 TGTGCCAGCAGCCTTGACAGGGGGCCGTCTGGAAACACCATATATTTT CASSLDRGPSGNTIYF